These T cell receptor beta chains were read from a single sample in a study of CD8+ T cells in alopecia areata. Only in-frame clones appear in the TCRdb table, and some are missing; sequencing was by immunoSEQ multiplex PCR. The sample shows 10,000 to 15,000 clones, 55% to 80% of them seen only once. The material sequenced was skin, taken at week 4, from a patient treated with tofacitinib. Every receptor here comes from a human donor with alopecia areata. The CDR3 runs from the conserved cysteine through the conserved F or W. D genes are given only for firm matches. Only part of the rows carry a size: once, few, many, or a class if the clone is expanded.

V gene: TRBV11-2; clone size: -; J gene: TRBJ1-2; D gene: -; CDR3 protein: CASSAEGRLANYGYTF; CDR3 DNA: TGTGCCAGCAGCGCCGAGGGACGCCTAGCTAACTATGGCTACACCTTC
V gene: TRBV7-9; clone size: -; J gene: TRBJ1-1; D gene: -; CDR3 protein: CASSLGSTEAFF; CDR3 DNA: TGTGCCAGCAGCTTAGGGTCGACTGAAGCTTTCTTT
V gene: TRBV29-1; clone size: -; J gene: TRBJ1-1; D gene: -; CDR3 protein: CSVDRANTEAFF; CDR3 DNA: TGCAGCGTTGATCGGGCGAACACTGAAGCTTTCTTT
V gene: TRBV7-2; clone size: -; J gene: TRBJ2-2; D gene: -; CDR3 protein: CASSLAKGRDGELFF; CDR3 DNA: TGTGCCAGCAGCTTAGCGAAAGGTCGCGACGGGGAGCTGTTTTTT
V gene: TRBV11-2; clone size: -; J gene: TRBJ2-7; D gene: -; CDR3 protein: CASSLRAGPYEQYF; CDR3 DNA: TGTGCCAGCAGCTTAAGAGCAGGCCCATACGAGCAGTACTTC
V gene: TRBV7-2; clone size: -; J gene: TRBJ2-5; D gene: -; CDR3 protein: CASSLGGSTLGETQYF; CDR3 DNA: TGTGCCAGCAGCCTGGGTGGCAGCACGCTCGGGGAGACCCAGTACTTC
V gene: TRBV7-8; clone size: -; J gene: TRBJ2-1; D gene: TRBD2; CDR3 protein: CASSRSGVSNEQFF; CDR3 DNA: TGTGCCAGCAGCCGTAGCGGGGTCAGCAATGAGCAGTTCTTC
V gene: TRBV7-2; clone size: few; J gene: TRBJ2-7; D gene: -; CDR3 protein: CASSPDLGYYEQYF; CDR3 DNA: TGTGCCAGCAGCCCCGACCTGGGCTACTACGAGCAGTACTTC
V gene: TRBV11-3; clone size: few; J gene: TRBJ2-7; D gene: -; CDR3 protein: CASSPYRDEGSYEQYF; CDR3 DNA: TGTGCCAGCAGCCCATACAGGGATGAGGGTTCCTACGAGCAGTACTTC
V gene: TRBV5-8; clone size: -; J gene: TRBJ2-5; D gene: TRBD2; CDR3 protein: CASSLATLAGFQETQYF; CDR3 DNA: TGTGCCAGCAGCTTGGCTACACTAGCGGGGTTCCAAGAGACCCAGTACTTC
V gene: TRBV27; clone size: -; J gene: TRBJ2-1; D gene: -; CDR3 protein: CASSFGLGRELF; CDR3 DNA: TGTGCCAGCAGTTTTGGGCTCGGCAGAGAGCTCTTC
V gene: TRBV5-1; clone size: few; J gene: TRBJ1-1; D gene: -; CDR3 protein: CASSNPQGSTEAFF; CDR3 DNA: TGCGCCAGCAGCAACCCACAGGGTAGCACTGAAGCTTTCTTT
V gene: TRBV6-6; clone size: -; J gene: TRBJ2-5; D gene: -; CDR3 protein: CASRRGETQYF; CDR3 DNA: TGTGCCAGCAGGCGCGGGGAGACCCAGTACTTC
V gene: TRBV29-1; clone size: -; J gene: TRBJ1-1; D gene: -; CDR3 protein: CSEAGLLNTEAFF; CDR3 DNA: TGCAGCGAAGCAGGGCTCCTGAACACTGAAGCTTTCTTT
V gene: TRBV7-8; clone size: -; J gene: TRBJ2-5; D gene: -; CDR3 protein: CASSLMSSFQETQYF; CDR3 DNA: TGTGCCAGCAGCTTAATGTCTTCATTCCAAGAGACCCAGTACTTC
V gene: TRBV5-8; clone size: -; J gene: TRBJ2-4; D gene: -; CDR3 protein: CASSRRGGNIQYF; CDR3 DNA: TGTGCCAGCAGTAGGAGGGGGGGAAACATTCAGTACTTC
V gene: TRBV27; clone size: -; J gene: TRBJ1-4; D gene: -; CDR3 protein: CASTLREGPPREKLFF; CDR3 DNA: TGTGCCAGCACCCTCAGGGAGGGGCCGCCACGAGAAAAACTGTTTTTT
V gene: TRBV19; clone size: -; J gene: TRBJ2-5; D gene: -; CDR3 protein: CASSMGGGRAETQYF; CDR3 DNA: TGTGCCAGTAGTATGGGAGGGGGGCGCGCTGAGACCCAGTACTTC
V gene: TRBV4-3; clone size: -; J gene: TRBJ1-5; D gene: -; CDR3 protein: CASSQEQGNNQPQHF; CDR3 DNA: TGCGCCAGCAGCCAAGAGCAGGGGAATAATCAGCCCCAGCATTTC
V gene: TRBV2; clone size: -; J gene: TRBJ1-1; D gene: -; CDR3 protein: CASSRGAGGTEAFF; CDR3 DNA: TGTGCCAGCAGCAGAGGGGCGGGGGGCACTGAAGCTTTCTTT
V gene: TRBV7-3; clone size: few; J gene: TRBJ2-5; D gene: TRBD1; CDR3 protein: CASSSEQGRQETQYF; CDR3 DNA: TGTGCCAGCAGCTCAGAACAGGGGCGGCAAGAGACCCAGTACTTC
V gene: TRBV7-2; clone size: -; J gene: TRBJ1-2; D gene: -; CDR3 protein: CASSLAAQPFFPNYGYTF; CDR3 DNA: TGTGCCAGCAGCTTAGCCGCACAGCCATTTTTTCCTAACTATGGCTACACCTTC
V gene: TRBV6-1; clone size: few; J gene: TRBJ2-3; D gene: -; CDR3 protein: CASSRGGSDTQYF; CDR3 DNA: TGTGCCAGCAGCCGTGGGGGCTCGGATACGCAGTATTTT
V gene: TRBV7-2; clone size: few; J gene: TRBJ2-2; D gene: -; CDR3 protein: CASSSIAGGELFF; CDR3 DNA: TGTGCCAGCAGCTCGATAGCCGGTGGGGAGCTGTTTTTT
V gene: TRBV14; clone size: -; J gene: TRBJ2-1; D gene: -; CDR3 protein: CASSQARVVNEQFF; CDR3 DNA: TGTGCCAGCAGCCAAGCCAGGGTGGTAAATGAGCAGTTCTTC
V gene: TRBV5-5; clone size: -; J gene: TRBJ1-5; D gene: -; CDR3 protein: CASSSRGNQPQHF; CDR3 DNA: TGTGCCAGCAGCTCCCGGGGGAATCAGCCCCAGCATTTT
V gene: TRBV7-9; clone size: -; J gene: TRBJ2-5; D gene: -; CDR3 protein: CASTKAGGQETQYF; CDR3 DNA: TGTGCCAGCACTAAAGCAGGCGGCCAAGAGACCCAGTACTTC
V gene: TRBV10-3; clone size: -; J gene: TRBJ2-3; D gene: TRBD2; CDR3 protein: CAISNLAVDTQYF; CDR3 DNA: TGTGCCATCAGTAATCTAGCGGTGGATACGCAGTATTTT
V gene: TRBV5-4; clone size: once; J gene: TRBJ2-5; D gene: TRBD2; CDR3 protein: CASSLGSSGTQETQYF; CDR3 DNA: TGTGCCAGCAGCTTGGGGTCTAGCGGGACACAAGAGACCCAGTACTTC
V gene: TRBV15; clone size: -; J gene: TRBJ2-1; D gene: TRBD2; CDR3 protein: CATSRGSLAGGFNEQFF; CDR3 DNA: TGTGCCACCAGCAGAGGATCTCTAGCGGGGGGTTTTAATGAGCAGTTCTTC
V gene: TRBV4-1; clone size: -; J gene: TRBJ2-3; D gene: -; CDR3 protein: CASRRLATDTQYF; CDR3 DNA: TGCGCCAGCAGAAGACTGGCCACAGATACGCAGTATTTT
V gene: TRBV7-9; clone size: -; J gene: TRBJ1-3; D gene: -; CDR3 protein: CASNPNNGNTIYF; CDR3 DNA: TGTGCCAGCAACCCCAATAACGGAAACACCATATATTTT
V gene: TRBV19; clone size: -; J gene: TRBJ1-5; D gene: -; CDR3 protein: CASSMTPTGQPQHF; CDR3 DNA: TGTGCCAGTAGTATGACACCGACGGGGCAGCCCCAGCATTTT
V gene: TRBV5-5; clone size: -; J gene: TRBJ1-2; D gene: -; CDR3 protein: CASSFYRGDNYGYTF; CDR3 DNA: TGTGCCAGCAGCTTTTATCGGGGTGACAACTATGGCTACACCTTC
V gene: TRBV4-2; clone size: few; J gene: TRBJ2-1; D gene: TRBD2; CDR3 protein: CASSQASGGGSYNEQFF; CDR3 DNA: TGTGCCAGCAGCCAAGCATCGGGGGGAGGTTCCTACAATGAGCAGTTCTTC
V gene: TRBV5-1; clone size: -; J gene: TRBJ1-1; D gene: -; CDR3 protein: CASSLSGGGTEAFF; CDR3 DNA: TGCGCCAGCAGCTTGTCTGGGGGCGGCACTGAAGCTTTCTTT
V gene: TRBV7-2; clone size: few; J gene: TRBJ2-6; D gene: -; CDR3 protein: CASSLAPSGANVLTF; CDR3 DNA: TGTGCCAGCAGCTTAGCCCCCTCTGGGGCCAACGTCCTGACTTTC
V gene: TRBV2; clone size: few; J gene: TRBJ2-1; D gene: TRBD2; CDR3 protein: CASSELGGSYNEQFF; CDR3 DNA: TGTGCCAGCAGTGAGTTGGGGGGGTCCTACAATGAGCAGTTCTTC
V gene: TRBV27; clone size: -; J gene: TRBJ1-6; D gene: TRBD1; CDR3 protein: CASSIGQGIYSPLHF; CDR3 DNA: TGTGCCAGCAGTATCGGACAGGGGATTTACTCACCCCTCCACTTT
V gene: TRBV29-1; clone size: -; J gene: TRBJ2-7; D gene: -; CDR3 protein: CSVEGGGSYEQYF; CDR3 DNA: TGCAGCGTTGAAGGGGGAGGCTCCTACGAGCAGTACTTC
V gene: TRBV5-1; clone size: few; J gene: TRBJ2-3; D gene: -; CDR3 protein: CASSLYMADTQYF; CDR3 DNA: TGCGCCAGCAGCTTGTACATGGCAGATACGCAGTATTTT
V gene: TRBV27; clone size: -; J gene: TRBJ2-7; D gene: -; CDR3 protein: CASSPLGRPSSYEQYF; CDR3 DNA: TGTGCCAGCAGTCCCCTGGGTAGGCCCAGCTCCTACGAGCAGTACTTC
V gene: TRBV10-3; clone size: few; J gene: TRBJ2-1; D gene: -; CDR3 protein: CAIRDASNEQFF; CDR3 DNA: TGTGCCATCAGAGACGCAAGTAATGAGCAGTTCTTC
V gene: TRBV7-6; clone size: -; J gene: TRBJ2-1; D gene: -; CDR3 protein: CTSSLETYNEQFF; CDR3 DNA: TGTACCAGCAGCCTCGAAACCTACAATGAGCAGTTCTTC
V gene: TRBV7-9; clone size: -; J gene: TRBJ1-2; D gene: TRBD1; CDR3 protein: CASSLEAGGDGYTF; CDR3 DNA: TGTGCCAGCAGCTTAGAGGCAGGGGGCGATGGCTACACCTTC
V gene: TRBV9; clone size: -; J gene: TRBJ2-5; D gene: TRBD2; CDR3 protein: CASSVERGGETQYF; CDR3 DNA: TGTGCCAGCAGCGTAGAGCGGGGTGGAGAGACCCAGTACTTC
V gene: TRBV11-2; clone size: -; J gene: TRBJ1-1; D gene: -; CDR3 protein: CASSSGGRMNTEAFF; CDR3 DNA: TGTGCCAGCAGTTCCGGGGGCAGGATGAACACTGAAGCTTTCTTT
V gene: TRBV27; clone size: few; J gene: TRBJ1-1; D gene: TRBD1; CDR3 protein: CASSLTGADTEAFF; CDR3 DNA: TGTGCCAGCAGTTTAACAGGGGCCGACACTGAAGCTTTCTTT
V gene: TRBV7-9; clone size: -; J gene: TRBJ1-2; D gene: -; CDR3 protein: CASSQDSYYGYTF; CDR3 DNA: TGTGCCAGCAGCCAGGACAGCTACTATGGCTACACCTTC
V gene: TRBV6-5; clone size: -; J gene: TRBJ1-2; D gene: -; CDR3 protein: CASKPNPSNYGYTF; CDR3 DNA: TGTGCCAGCAAACCCAACCCGTCTAACTATGGCTACACCTTC
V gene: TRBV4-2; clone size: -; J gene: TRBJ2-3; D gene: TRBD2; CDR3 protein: CASSQGLAGGPFPDTQYF; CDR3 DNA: TGTGCCAGCAGCCAAGGACTAGCGGGGGGGCCTTTCCCAGATACGCAGTATTTT
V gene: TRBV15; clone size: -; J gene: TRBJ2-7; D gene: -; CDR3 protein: CATSRDPGAYEQYF; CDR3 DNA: TGTGCCACCAGCAGAGATCCCGGGGCCTACGAGCAGTACTTC
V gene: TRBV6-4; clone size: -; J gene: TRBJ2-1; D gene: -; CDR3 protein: CASNHEDSRPNEQFF; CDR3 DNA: TGTGCCAGCAATCATGAAGACTCCCGACCCAATGAGCAGTTCTTC
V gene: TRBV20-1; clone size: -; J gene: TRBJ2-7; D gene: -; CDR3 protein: CSADRGEQYF; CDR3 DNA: TGCAGTGCCGATAGAGGGGAGCAGTACTTC